The clone carrying this TCR beta chain was observed a handful of times. Its antigen is not identified. This sample was taken from a study of beta chain features in type 1 diabetes. Study observations and caveats: Reads derived from cDNA could over-represent cells showing high TCR expression.

The study reverse transcribed the entire isolated RNA, so it sequenced expressed TCRB transcripts. Method: immunoSEQ multiplex PCR; TCRdb's copy keeps in-frame clones and lacks some. The repertoire includes around 400,000 clones, approximately 15% of them detected once, and under 0.02% sits in the top ten. Every single donor gave one heparinised blood draw, and these averaged around 0.12 L. Each of the CD4+ naive, central memory, regulatory and stem cell-like memory populations was sorted via CD45RO/CCR7/CD25/CD127/CD95/CD27. CDR1 and CDR2 from the germline V gene are MNHNS and SASEGT. The CDR3 is made up of 14 amino acids. With 2 bases clipped from V and 6 bases from J, the junction kept 3 bases outside the gene matches.

What was sequenced was naive CD4+ T cells from blood. The chain employs TRBV6-1 and TRBJ1-5, with 8 bases that match TRBD1. This receptor was taken from a woman aged 18-29 years in good health. The CDR3 nucleotides read TGTGCCAGCAGTGAACGGACAGGGATTCAGCCCCAGCATTTT. This sequence encodes CASSERTGIQPQHF.